The T cell receptor beta chain described here comes from a study of blood T cell repertoires in COVID-19. Study context: Nucleic acid was either cDNA or gDNA, and it came from T cells, B-cell-depleted T cells, or PBMCs.

Measured with immunoSEQ multiplex PCR; TCRdb has only the in-frame clones, and not every one. The sample carries about 200,000 clones, about 80% recorded once. Regarding this clone: One junction end does not reproduce the germline sequence, and a read error may be involved.

Germline CDR1 reads MNHEY; CDR2 reads SVGEGT. The CDR3 is made up of 11 amino acids. Sample: peripheral blood. The TCR comes from a woman older than 75 with COVID-19, enrolled during active disease. V gene TRBV6-2 or TRBV6-3 combines with J gene TRBJ2-7, with D possibly being TRBD1 (7 bases). The CDR3 DNA is TGTGCCAGCAGTTACACAGGGGAGGTGTCATTC. This translates into CASSYTGEVSF.